Listed below are T cell receptor beta chains from one sample, sequenced in a study of shared clonotypes between healthy human individuals. TCRdb's copy holds only in-frame clones and misses some; the assay was immunoSEQ multiplex PCR. The sample consists of around 1.4 million clones, around 98.5% of them appearing once. The sample taken for sequencing was naive CD4+ T cells sorted from blood. These receptors were taken from a man between 25 and 39 years old in good health. The CDR3 runs from the conserved cysteine through the conserved F or W. D genes are given only for firm matches. The size field is filled for only some rows; it gives once, few, many or a size class.

clone size | D gene | J gene | V gene | CDR3 DNA | CDR3 protein
- | TRBD2 | TRBJ2-7 | TRBV6-5 | TGTGCCAGCAGCCGCGGGGGGCAGACCTCCTACGAGCAGTACTTC | CASSRGGQTSYEQYF
- | TRBD2 | TRBJ2-1 | TRBV6-5 | TGTGCCAGCAGTTACTCAGGTCTAGCGGGCCACAATGAGCAGTTCTTC | CASSYSGLAGHNEQFF
- | - | TRBJ2-7 | TRBV7-2 | TGTGCCAGCAGCTTAGCGCCGGGGTACGAGCAGTACTTC | CASSLAPGYEQYF
- | TRBD2 | TRBJ2-3 | TRBV5-1 | TGCGCCAGTCAGCGGGAGGGGTTAGGAGATACGCAGTATTTT | CASQREGLGDTQYF
- | - | TRBJ2-5 | TRBV7-9 | TGTGCCAGCAGCCTCCACCGAGAGACCCAGTACTTC | CASSLHRETQYF
- | - | TRBJ2-5 | TRBV5-1 | TGCGCCAGCAGCTTGGAGGGAGGGGGACCGACCCAGTACTTC | CASSLEGGGPTQYF
- | TRBD2 | TRBJ2-2 | TRBV5-4 | TGTGCCAGCAGCTTGATTGCTAGCGGGAGCTTTGGAACCGGGGAGCTGTTTTTT | CASSLIASGSFGTGELFF
- | - | TRBJ1-1 | TRBV29-1 | TGCAGCGTTCGGGGGAACACTGAAGCTTTCTTT | CSVRGNTEAFF
- | - | TRBJ2-5 | TRBV18 | TGTGCCAGCTCACCTAGGACAGGGCGTCTAGCGGACGTTAAAGAGACCCAGTACTTC | CASSPRTGRLADVKETQYF
- | - | TRBJ1-1 | TRBV9 | TGTGCCAGCAGCGTTACCGGAACCACTGAAGCTTTCTTT | CASSVTGTTEAFF
- | - | TRBJ2-7 | TRBV6-1 | TGTGCCAGCAGTGAATTGGGGACCACGCAGTACTTC | CASSELGTTQYF
- | TRBD1 | TRBJ1-3 | TRBV18 | TGTGCCAGCTCAACGCGGCTCGGACAGGCGGCCTCTGGAAACACCATATATTTT | CASSTRLGQAASGNTIYF
- | - | TRBJ1-2 | TRBV4-1 | TGCGCCAGCAGCCAGCCCGGGACATTCTATGGCTACACCTTC | CASSQPGTFYGYTF
- | TRBD1 | TRBJ1-1 | TRBV18 | TGTGCCAGCTCTCGGGACAGGGGAGTTGAAGCTTTCTTT | CASSRDRGVEAFF
- | - | TRBJ2-7 | TRBV5-6 | TGTGCCAGCAGCTCCCGCTACGAGCAGTACTTC | CASSSRYEQYF
- | - | TRBJ2-2 | TRBV2 | TGTGCCAGCAGTAACAGGGAGCGGACCGGGGAGCTGTTTTTT | CASSNRERTGELFF
- | - | TRBJ2-1 | TRBV15 | TGTGCCACCAGTGACCAACGCCAGGCCAATGAGCAGTTCTTC | CATSDQRQANEQFF
- | - | TRBJ1-1 | TRBV14 | TGTGCCAGCAGGCGAACCGGGACTTCTGAAGCTTTCTTT | CASRRTGTSEAFF
- | TRBD1 | TRBJ2-7 | TRBV5-1 | TGCGCCAGCAGCTTGGTTGGACAGGGTGCCTACGAGCAGTACTTC | CASSLVGQGAYEQYF
- | TRBD1 | TRBJ2-1 | TRBV5-4 | TGTGCCAGCAGCAATACGGGACAGGGCCCCTGGGATGAGCAGTTCTTC | CASSNTGQGPWDEQFF
once | - | TRBJ2-7 | TRBV30 | TGTGCCTGGAGCCTAGCTGCGGGGAGCGGCTACGAGCAGTACTTC | CAWSLAAGSGYEQYF
- | TRBD1 | TRBJ2-7 | TRBV2 | TGTGCCAGCAGTGTCCGACAGGGCGGCGAGCAGTACTTC | CASSVRQGGEQYF
- | - | TRBJ2-1 | TRBV19 | TGTGCCAGTAGTATCAGGGACAATGAGCAGTTCTTC | CASSIRDNEQFF
- | - | TRBJ1-2 | TRBV6-1 | TGTGCCAGCAGTGAAGCAGGGACCTATGGCTACACCTTC | CASSEAGTYGYTF
- | - | TRBJ2-3 | TRBV29-1 | TGCAGCGTGATCAGCGGGAGCACAGATACGCAGTATTTT | CSVISGSTDTQYF
- | - | TRBJ2-3 | TRBV7-2 | TGTGCCAGCAGCCGTAAAACAGACACAGATACGCAGTATTTT | CASSRKTDTDTQYF
- | - | TRBJ2-2 | TRBV18 | TGTGCCAGCTCACCACGTCTCAGCGAGGGAACCGGGGAGCTGTTTTTT | CASSPRLSEGTGELFF
- | TRBD1 | TRBJ2-5 | TRBV27 | TGTGCCAGCAGTCCGGGACAGGGGGGTGTGACCCAGTACTTC | CASSPGQGGVTQYF
- | - | TRBJ2-1 | TRBV29-1 | TGCAGTGCATTCCCCGGGGGCAATGAGCAGTTCTTC | CSAFPGGNEQFF
- | TRBD2 | TRBJ2-3 | TRBV18 | TGTGCCAGCTCACCAGAAGGACTAGCGGGAGGTGGTACAGATACGCAGTATTTT | CASSPEGLAGGGTDTQYF
- | TRBD2 | TRBJ2-1 | TRBV5-6 | TGTGCCAGCAGCTTGCTTCGGCTAGCGGGAGGGCGAAATGAGCAGTTCTTC | CASSLLRLAGGRNEQFF
- | - | TRBJ2-1 | TRBV6-4 | TGTGCCAGCAGTGACTCTGTTAAGCTTGGGCAGTTCTTC | CASSDSVKLGQFF
- | - | TRBJ2-3 | TRBV11-2 | TGTGCCAGCAGCTTAGATCGAGATACGCAGTATTTT | CASSLDRDTQYF
- | TRBD1 | TRBJ2-5 | TRBV25-1 | TGTGCCAGCAGTGACGTGGGACAGGGTTTGGAGACCCAGTACTTC | CASSDVGQGLETQYF